This T cell receptor (beta chain) derives from a study of blood T cell repertoires in COVID-19. Across 20 to 25 US areas, participants ranged in age from 18 to 89 years. Cohort placement rested on clinical history that participants reported themselves. Resolution of symptoms, clearance, or two negative PCRs was present in recovered Cohort 3 donors. Data came from immunoSEQ multiplex PCR; TCRdb stores just in-frame clones and leaves some out. In the table there are about 300,000 clones, over 75% of which are singletons. J lost 0 bases, V lost 3 bases, and 7 bases had no gene match. This CDR3 is built from 17 residues. Germline V gives CDR1 SGHVS, CDR2 FNYEAQ.

This chain links TRBV7-6 with TRBJ2-1; 8 bases are a match to TRBD2. The source material was PBMCs or T cells enriched from blood (not recorded which). The sequence was collected from a man aged 25 to 45 who had recovered from COVID-19. The CDR3 loop reads CASSFPSGTSSYNEQFF. In DNA form, the CDR3 reads TGTGCCAGCAGCTTCCCATCGGGGACTAGCTCCTACAATGAGCAGTTCTTC.